One sample yielded the 30 T cell receptor beta chains listed below, sequenced in a study of human T cells and chemical hapten exposure. Time point reported: patch test 1, 2 weeks after DPC sensitization. As to treatment: therapeutic diphenylcyclopropenone sensitization with weekly scalp DPC. TCRdb used MiXCR to reprocess the RACE reads, holding one entry per CDR3 protein. This sample has fewer than 500,000 distinct CDR3 sequences, with approximately 5.1% found just once. This material consisted of whole blood, taken in connection with sensitization to the hapten diphenylcyclopropenone (DPC). The receptors were sampled from a woman aged 45-59 years with alopecia areata. Some clones in this sample may be carry-over from other donors' samples.

The J gene is TRBJ2-1, the V gene TRBV9, with 10 positions matching TRBD2. The V gene's germline CDR1 is SGDLS and CDR2 YYNGEE. With 2 bases clipped from V and 8 bases from J, the junction kept 10 bases outside the gene matches. The CDR3 runs 16 residues. As DNA, the CDR3 is TGTGCCAGCAGCGTGGACAGCGGGAGGGCCGGCGATGAGCAGTTCTTC. This translates into CASSVDSGRAGDEQFF. Together with reference TRBV9 and TRBJ2-1, the CDR3 gives the full variable domain: DSGVTQTPKHLITATGQRVTLRCSPRSGDLSVYWYQQSLDQGLQFLIQYYNGEERAKGNILERFSAQQFPDLHSELNLSSLELGDSALYFCASSVDSGRAGDEQFFGPGTRLTVL.

At least ten counts were recorded for this clonotype. The gene calls are TRBV20-1 and TRBJ1-1, with D uncertain. V was clipped by 3 bases and J by 4 bases, with 15 bases between them. This CDR3 contains 14 residues. CDR1 is DFQATT, CDR2 SNEGSKA, per germline (reference sequence). CDR3 sequence reads: CSARDGSLGTEAFF. The CDR3 nucleotides are TGCAGTGCTAGGGACGGTTCTTTAGGCACTGAAGCTTTCTTT.

The gene calls are TRBV10-3 and TRBJ2-5; TRBD1 aligns across 9 bases. This CDR3 has 15 residues. After removal of 3 bases from V and 5 bases from J, the junction contained 7 bases not matched to a gene. CDR1 and CDR2 (germline): ENHRY, SYGVKD. CDR3 loop: CAISEPGQGIETQYF. The CDR3, as DNA: TGTGCCATCAGTGAACCCGGACAGGGGATCGAGACCCAGTACTTC.

The chain carries TRBV30 and TRBJ1-6, with 9 bases aligning to TRBD1. CDR1 and CDR2 (germline): GTSNPN, SVGIG (reference sequence). CDR3 size: 13 residues. V lost 3 bases and J lost 8; bases outside the gene matches: 2. The CDR3 DNA sequence: TGTGCCTGGAGCCGGGACAGGGATTCACCCCTCCACTTT. Translating gives CAWSRDRDSPLHF. Filled out from reference TRBV30 and TRBJ1-6, the complete variable domain reads SQTIHQWPATLVQPVGSPLSLECTVEGTSNPNLYWYRQAAGRGLQLLFYSVGIGQISSEVPQNLSASRPQDRQFILSSKKLLLSDSGFYLCAWSRDRDSPLHFGNGTRLTVT.

This rearrangement joins TRBV20-1 to TRBJ1-1, with D uncertain. The germline V and J ends were trimmed by 0 bases and 4 bases, with 9 bases remaining between them. Germline CDR1 and CDR2: DFQATT and SNEGSKA (reference sequence). This CDR3 contains 13 residues. The CDR3, as DNA: TGCAGTGCTAGAGATCAAAAGATCACTGAAGCTTTCTTT. Its protein is CSARDQKITEAFF.

This clonotype turned up a few times. The rearrangement uses TRBV6-2 or TRBV6-3 and TRBJ1-1; the D gene is possibly TRBD1 (5 bases). The length of the CDR3 is 13 residues. Trimming took off 4 bases at V and 9 bases at J, with 15 bases between the two ends. Germline CDR1 reads MNHEY; CDR2 reads SVGEGT. CDR3 sequence: CASSFSPTGQAFF. The CDR3 region has the DNA TGTGCCAGCAGTTTCTCCCCGACGGGGCAAGCTTTCTTT.

In this sample, this clonotype turned up many times. J is TRBJ1-4 and V is TRBV7-8; D might be TRBD1 (6 bases). Germline CDR1 is SGHVS and CDR2 is FQNEAQ. The germline V and J ends were trimmed by 5 bases and 8 bases, with 21 bases remaining between them. The CDR3 is 16 amino acids. The CDR3 bases are TGTGCCAGCAGCCGGGACAATATGCGAGTCGGGGAAAAACTGTTTTTT. This translates into CASSRDNMRVGEKLFF.

The sample holds many counts of this clonotype. The chain employs TRBV28 and TRBJ1-1; perhaps TRBD1 as D (5 bases). The germline V gene has CDR1 MDHEN and CDR2 SYDVKM. V lost 5 bases and J lost 11, with 21 bases in between. This CDR3 has 14 residues. The CDR3 DNA is TGTGCCAGCAGTCTAGGGACCGGGGGAAGGTGGGCTTTCTTT. Its translation is CASSLGTGGRWAFF.

There are a few counts of this clonotype. CDR3 residues: CASSLLFGLAGGRPTDTQYF. CDR3 bases: TGTGCCAGCAGTTTATTGTTTGGGCTAGCGGGAGGACGCCCCACAGATACGCAGTATTTT. This chain connects TRBV27 to TRBJ2-3; 11 bases map to TRBD2. Trimming removed 1 base from V and 2 bases from J; junction bases left unmatched: 14. CDR1 is MNHEY, CDR2 SMNVEV, per germline (reference sequence). This CDR3 has 20 residues.

In its sample, this clonotype was seen many times. V is TRBV29-1 and J is TRBJ2-5; 8 bases fit TRBD2. CDR1 and CDR2 (germline): SQVTM, ANQGSEA. There are 14 residues in the CDR3. V lost 7 bases to trimming and J lost 1 base; unmatched junction nucleotides: 8. CDR3: CSAELAGIQETQYF. DNA of the CDR3: TGCAGCGCCGAGTTAGCGGGGATCCAAGAGACCCAGTACTTC.

In its sample, this clonotype was seen many times. The CDR3 is CSGGLAGNEQFF. The CDR3 bases are TGCAGTGGGGGACTAGCGGGCAATGAGCAGTTCTTC. The chain is built from TRBV20-1 and TRBJ2-1; 12 bases are shared with TRBD2. V shed 7 bases and J 6 bases; nucleotides not matched to a gene: 1. The CDR3 sequence is 12 residues long. Germline V gene data show CDR1 as DFQATT and CDR2 as SNEGSKA (reference sequence).

This clonotype was detected ten times or more. The gene calls are TRBV5-1 and TRBJ2-5; the match to TRBD1 covers 9 bases. CDR1 and CDR2 from the germline V gene are SGHRS and YFSETQ. J lost 5 bases, V lost 4 bases, and 6 bases had no gene match. This CDR3 is 14 amino acids long. The CDR3 reads CASSTGQGEETQYF. CDR3 DNA: TGCGCCAGCAGCACGGGACAGGGAGAGGAGACCCAGTACTTC.

This clonotype was seen only a few times. The genes are TRBV24-1 and TRBJ2-3; 11 positions match TRBD2. With V trimmed by 6 bases and J by 6 bases, 7 bases remained unmatched. Germline V lookup: CDR1 KGHDR, CDR2 SFDVKD. The CDR3 totals 15 residues. The CDR3 sequence is CATSTSGRYFDTQYF. DNA of the CDR3: TGTGCCACCAGTACTAGCGGGAGATATTTCGATACGCAGTATTTT.

This clonotype was recorded a few times. This chain connects TRBV4-3 to TRBJ2-1; no clear D. The CDR3 has 15 residues. Trimming pared 3 bases from V and 2 bases from J, leaving 11 bases between. The germline V gene encodes CDR1 LGHNA and CDR2 YSLEER. The CDR3 protein is CASSQDYGTYNEQFF. The CDR3 nucleotides read TGCGCCAGCAGCCAGGATTACGGCACCTACAATGAGCAGTTCTTC.

Ten or more counts support this clonotype. The chain links TRBV6-6 to TRBJ1-5; a weak D match, TRBD1 (5 bases). The CDR3 sequence is 15 residues long. Trimming cost V 0 bases and J 0 bases, with 6 bases left between them. Germline lookup yields CDR1 MNHNY and CDR2 SVGAGI (reference sequence). The CDR3 region has the DNA TGTGCCAGCAGTTACTCCAGGGTTAGCAATCAGCCCCAGCATTTT. Translation gives CASSYSRVSNQPQHF.

There are many counts of this clonotype. The chain couples TRBV27 to TRBJ1-1; D is unresolved. CDR1 and CDR2 from the germline V gene are MNHEY and SMNVEV (reference sequence). The germline V and J ends were trimmed by 5 bases and 1 base, with 8 bases remaining between them. This CDR3 has 13 residues. The CDR3 DNA follows: TGTGCCAGCAGTCCGACTTGGAACACTGAAGCTTTCTTT. This encodes CASSPTWNTEAFF.

The gene calls are TRBV27 and TRBJ1-4; D may be TRBD1 (6 bases). Trimming took 5 bases from V and 5 from J, leaving 15 bases between them. From germline, CDR1 is MNHEY and CDR2 SMNVEV (reference sequence). The CDR3 is made up of 15 amino acids. The CDR3 region has the DNA TGTGCCAGCAGTCCCAGACAGGAACTGAATGAAAAACTGTTTTTT. It encodes CASSPRQELNEKLFF.

This clonotype was found a few times. The gene calls are TRBV20-1 and TRBJ2-7; 7 positions match TRBD1. This CDR3 has 12 amino acids. Looked up from germline, CDR1 is DFQATT and CDR2 is SNEGSKA (reference sequence). The trim removed 5 bases at V and 2 bases at J, leaving 3 bases unmatched. The CDR3 bases are TGCAGTGCTGGGGACAGCGCCTACGAGCAGTACTTC. As protein: CSAGDSAYEQYF.

Many counts were recorded for this clonotype. The chain has TRBV27 and TRBJ2-3, with D possibly TRBD1 on 5 matching bases. V was cut by 8 bases and J by 2 bases, with 14 bases left in between. In germline, CDR1 is MNHEY, CDR2 SMNVEV (reference sequence). The CDR3 is 14 amino acids. The CDR3 is CASRYAGYTDTQYF. CDR3 in DNA: TGTGCCAGCCGGTATGCAGGGTACACAGATACGCAGTATTTT.

The rearrangement joins TRBV20-1 to TRBJ2-7, with 7 bases aligning to TRBD1. V was pared by 3 bases and J by 2 bases, with 10 bases of the junction left unmatched. The CDR3 has 15 amino acids. CDR1 and CDR2 (germline): DFQATT, SNEGSKA (reference sequence). The chain's CDR3 is CSARGDRVPTYEQYF. CDR3 in DNA: TGCAGTGCTAGGGGTGACAGGGTTCCCACCTACGAGCAGTACTTC.

This clonotype showed up just a few times. The V and J genes are TRBV20-1 and TRBJ1-4; D might be TRBD1 (5 bases). Germline loops: CDR1 DFQATT, CDR2 SNEGSKA (reference sequence). V was pared by 3 bases and J by 7 bases, with 12 bases between. The CDR3 contains 13 residues. CDR3 DNA: TGCAGTGCTAGCCAGGGTGTTGGTGAAAAACTGTTTTTT. Translating gives CSASQGVGEKLFF.

The chain employs TRBV19 and TRBJ1-2; TRBD1 is a possible D gene (5 bases). In germline, CDR1 is LNHDA, CDR2 SQIVND (reference sequence). Trimming left V 4 bases short and J 0 bases short, with 24 bases between. This CDR3 region has 19 residues. The CDR3 protein is CASSKARQRTTFPNYGYTF. CDR3 coding DNA: TGTGCCAGTAGTAAGGCCCGACAGCGAACCACCTTTCCTAACTATGGCTACACCTTC.

This clonotype was counted only a few times. The rearrangement links TRBV20-1 to TRBJ1-6, with 9 bases identical to TRBD1. V was pared by 6 bases and J by 7 bases, with 7 bases of the junction left unmatched. This CDR3 spans 14 amino acids. Germline V gene data show CDR1 as DFQATT and CDR2 as SNEGSKA (reference sequence). This CDR3 is CSANDGTGNSPLHF. The CDR3 bases are TGCAGTGCCAACGACGGGACAGGGAATTCACCCCTCCACTTT.

The sample holds many counts of this clonotype. The J gene is TRBJ1-1, the V gene TRBV18, with 7 bases aligning to TRBD1. Trimming removed 4 bases from V and 1 base from J; junction bases left unmatched: 3. CDR1 and CDR2 from the germline V gene are KGHSH and LQKENI. The CDR3 length is 14 residues. CDR3: CASSRTGRNTEAFF. CDR3 in DNA: TGTGCCAGCTCACGGACAGGACGGAACACTGAAGCTTTCTTT.

This clonotype has just a few counts. The chain joins TRBV5-1 to TRBJ1-4; D might be TRBD1 (5 bases). Trimming left V 5 bases short and J 4 bases short, with 12 bases between. The CDR3 has 14 amino acids. Germline V CDR1 and CDR2: SGHRS, YFSETQ. The CDR3 reads CASSPGRGNEKLFF. CDR3 sequence (DNA): TGCGCCAGCAGTCCGGGACGGGGTAATGAAAAACTGTTTTTT.

This clonotype was counted only a few times. The rearrangement links TRBV6-1 to TRBJ2-7, with D possibly TRBD2 on 5 matching bases. The CDR3 runs to 14 residues. The V and J ends lost 5 bases and 5 bases respectively, with 16 bases between them. Looked up from germline, CDR1 is MNHNS and CDR2 is SASEGT. The CDR3 is CASSPKPGSNEQYF. The CDR3 DNA reads as TGTGCCAGCAGTCCAAAACCGGGGTCGAACGAGCAGTACTTC.

This clonotype was picked up a small number of times. For the CDR3, the DNA is TGCAGCGTTGCCCTCCCTAGCGGGACTAATGAGCAGTTCTTC. Translating it yields CSVALPSGTNEQFF. The chain uses TRBV29-1 and TRBJ2-1; 9 nucleotides match TRBD2. This CDR3 is built from 14 residues. The V gene's germline CDR1 is SQVTM and CDR2 ANQGSEA. V trimming: 4 bases; J trimming: 7 bases; junction bases outside the gene matches: 8.

This clonotype was recorded at least ten times. The V call is TRBV6-6, the J call TRBJ1-2; 9 nucleotides agree with TRBD1. Trimming took 6 bases from V and 5 from J; bases not matched to a gene: 7. The CDR3 length is 14 residues. Germline V gene data show CDR1 as MNHNY and CDR2 as SVGAGI (reference sequence). The CDR3 sequence is CASRQGAMGYGYTF. CDR3 DNA: TGTGCCAGCAGACAGGGGGCGATGGGGTATGGCTACACCTTC.

The gene calls are TRBV2 and TRBJ2-3, with D tentatively TRBD1 (5 bases). The CDR3 spans 15 residues. Trimming took off 6 bases at V and 1 base at J, with 14 bases between the two ends. Germline-derived CDR1 and CDR2 are SNHLY and FYNNEI. The CDR3 DNA reads TGTGCCAGCAGGATAGGGGCAAGCCGCACAGATACGCAGTATTTT. It is translated as CASRIGASRTDTQYF.

The table lists this clonotype with many counts. The genes are TRBV20-1 and TRBJ1-5; weak D call: TRBD1 (5 bases). The CDR3 contains 16 residues. CDR1 is DFQATT, CDR2 SNEGSKA, per germline (reference sequence). The V end lost 3 bases, the J end lost 7 bases, and 22 bases lay between the germline ends. The CDR3 DNA reads as TGCAGTGCTAGTGGTCGTATGGGCGGCGGGGGGCAGCCCCAGCATTTT. Protein sequence: CSASGRMGGGGQPQHF.